These 20 T cell receptor beta chains originate from one sample sequenced in a study of OX40 agonist ivuxolimab in advanced cancers. Clones were sequenced by immunoSEQ multiplex PCR, and TCRdb holds only the in-frame ones, with some missing. The table has some 58,000 clones, about 82% seen once; the top ten hold approximately 2%. Sample: CD4+ or CD8+ T cells sorted from blood, taken in a trial of the OX40 agonist ivuxolimab. The origin of the receptors is an adult with an advanced solid tumor such as melanoma, head and neck, liver or kidney cancer.

V gene TRBV4-3 combines with J gene TRBJ1-3; D call uncertain. The germline CDR1 and CDR2 sequences are LGHNA and YSLEER. This CDR3 region has 15 residues. V shed 4 bases and J shed 0 bases, with 10 bases lying between them. CDR3 nucleotide sequence: TGCGCCAGCAGCCCCTCGGGCCGCTCTGGAAACACCATATATTTT. Its translation is CASSPSGRSGNTIYF.

The rearrangement links TRBV19 to TRBJ2-5; 12 nucleotides align to TRBD2. The CDR3 is 15 amino acids. In germline, CDR1 is LNHDA, CDR2 SQIVND (reference sequence). V trimming: 4 bases; J trimming: 2 bases; junction bases outside the gene matches: 2. CDR3 bases: TGTGCCAGTAGTAAACTAGCGGGAGGTCAAGAGACCCAGTACTTC. Protein: CASSKLAGGQETQYF.

This sequence joins TRBV4-1 and TRBJ1-1; no clear D gene. Germline-derived CDR1 and CDR2 are MGHRA and YSYEKL. CDR3 length equals 14 residues. Trimming took off 4 bases at V and 8 bases at J, with 17 bases between the two ends. The chain's CDR3 is CASSPSREAFEAFF. The CDR3 DNA is TGCGCCAGCAGCCCCTCGCGGGAGGCTTTCGAAGCTTTCTTT.

Here the CDR3 reads CASSRIRGTGYEQYF. The CDR3 coding sequence is TGTGCCAGCAGCCGAATCAGGGGAACGGGCTACGAGCAGTACTTC. The rearrangement links TRBV7-9 to TRBJ2-5; TRBD1 is a possible D gene (6 bases). The J call is uncertain, as TRBJ2-7 better fits the DNA end. The CDR3 contains 15 residues. CDR1 SEHNR and CDR2 FQNEAQ come from the germline V gene (reference sequence).

The sample holds one count of this clone. The CDR3 DNA sequence: TGTGCCAGTACCTTGACTAGCGGAGTCACAGATACGCAGTATTTT. This sequence encodes CASTLTSGVTDTQYF. The gene calls are TRBV19 and TRBJ2-3; 9 bases are shared with TRBD2. The CDR3 runs 15 residues. Trimming at V came to 7 bases and at J to 2 bases, leaving 7 bases not matched to a gene. The germline gives CDR1 LNHDA, CDR2 SQIVND (reference sequence).

This chain links TRBV5-4 with TRBJ2-6; D ambiguous. This CDR3 has 15 residues. V lost 0 bases, J lost 0 bases, and 4 bases lay in between. Germline loops: CDR1 SGHNT, CDR2 YYREEE (reference sequence). CDR3: CASSLGASGANVLTF. The CDR3 region has the DNA TGTGCCAGCAGCTTGGGTGCCTCTGGGGCCAACGTCCTGACTTTC. The complete variable domain, with remaining parts taken from reference TRBV5-4 and TRBJ2-6, reads ETGVTQSPTHLIKTRGQQVTLRCSSQSGHNTVSWYQQALGQGPQFIFQYYREEENGRGNFPPRFSGLQFPNYSSELNVNALELDDSALYLCASSLGASGANVLTFGAGSRLTVL.

This clone was observed a single time. V is TRBV29-1 and J is TRBJ1-2; D may be TRBD1 (5 bases). The germline CDR1 and CDR2 sequences are SQVTM and ANQGSEA. The CDR3 spans 11 residues. V was pared by 4 bases and J by 4 bases, with 7 bases between. The CDR3 loop reads CSVGQLYGYTF. CDR3 nucleotides: TGCAGCGTTGGACAGCTCTATGGCTACACCTTC.

The rearrangement links TRBV4-2 to TRBJ1-2, with D possibly TRBD1 on 6 matching bases. The V gene's germline CDR1 is LGHNA and CDR2 YNFKEQ. Trimming pared 3 bases from V and 2 bases from J, leaving 16 bases between. CDR3 size: 16 residues. The CDR3 bases are TGTGCCAGCAGCCACACCGGGACAACCCTCAACTATGGCTACACCTTC. It specifies CASSHTGTTLNYGYTF.

This clone was observed at least ten times. The chain uses TRBV7-2 and TRBJ2-7; D tentatively reads TRBD1 or TRBD2 (5 bases each). The CDR3 runs 15 residues. The V end was cut by 2 bases, the J end by 6 bases, with 17 bases between. Germline loops: CDR1 SGHTA, CDR2 FQGNSA. In DNA form, the CDR3 reads TGTGCCAGCAGCTTAAGTGGGACGGGCCCTCGCGAGCAGTACTTC. Translation: CASSLSGTGPREQYF.

J is TRBJ1-1 and V is TRBV7-6; D call uncertain. The CDR3 consists of 13 residues. Germline CDR1 SGHVS, CDR2 FNYEAQ. V was shortened by 4 bases and J by 3 bases, with 9 bases between the two germline ends. The CDR3 nucleotides are TGTGCCAGCAGCTCAGACTTGTACACTGAAGCTTTCTTT. Encoded protein: CASSSDLYTEAFF.

This rearrangement joins TRBV5-1 to TRBJ2-1, with a tentative D call TRBD1 (5 bases). CDR1 SGHRS and CDR2 YFSETQ come from the germline V gene. The CDR3 is 15 residues long. Trimming shortened V by 2 bases and J by 0 bases, and 9 bases separated the two germline ends. The CDR3 region has the DNA TGCGCCAGCAGCTTCCAGGGAAACTCCTACAATGAGCAGTTCTTC. Protein product: CASSFQGNSYNEQFF.

This chain joins TRBV11-2 and TRBJ2-7, with unresolved D. The CDR3 loop spans 10 amino acids. V gave up 3 bases and J gave up 4 bases, with 1 base separating them. CDR1 is SGHAT, CDR2 FQNNGV, per germline. In DNA, the CDR3 is TGTGCCAGCAGCTTTTACGAGCAGTACGTC. It codes for CASSFYEQYV.

Concerning this clone itself: Other DNA sequences from this sample encode an identical CDR3 as well. V and J are TRBV21-1 and TRBJ1-2. TRBV21-1 corresponds to a pseudogene. The CDR3 sequence is 11 residues long. The CDR3 reads CASSKGVGRYF. The CDR3 DNA is TGTGCCAGCAGCAAGGGGGTGGGGCGGTACTTC.

The V gene is TRBV7-2, the J gene TRBJ2-3; TRBD1 is a possible D gene (5 bases). V lost 1 base to trimming and J lost 5 bases, with 13 bases between them. The CDR3 has 15 residues. Germline V gives CDR1 SGHTA, CDR2 FQGNSA. The CDR3 DNA is TGTGCCAGCAGCTTAGAGGGGCCGCCGGGAGATACGCAGTATTTT. Its protein is CASSLEGPPGDTQYF.

The chain uses TRBV5-8 and TRBJ2-7; TRBD2 might be the D (6 bases). This CDR3 contains 13 residues. V was clipped by 2 bases and J by 3 bases, with 9 bases between them. CDR1 is SGHTS and CDR2 is YDEGEE in the germline V gene. The CDR3 sequence is CASSLWRGYEQYF. The DNA of the CDR3 is TGTGCCAGCAGCTTATGGAGGGGCTACGAGCAGTACTTC.

The chain recombines TRBV27 with TRBJ1-5; D not certain. This CDR3 contains 14 residues. The V gene's germline CDR1 is MNHEY and CDR2 SMNVEV (reference sequence). Trimming pared 6 bases from V and 4 bases from J, leaving 13 bases between. CDR3 bases: TGTGCCAGCAGGATACCCCCCGGGAATCAGCCCCAGCATTTT. Protein: CASRIPPGNQPQHF.

The chain recombines TRBV4-2 with TRBJ1-2, with no clear D. V lost 5 bases and J 2 bases, leaving 6 bases between the germline ends. Germline CDR1 and CDR2: LGHNA and YNFKEQ. The CDR3 has 12 residues. The CDR3 nucleotides read TGTGCCAGCAGCTTGCGGAACTATGGCTACACCTTC. This codes for CASSLRNYGYTF.

This clone was counted a few times. The chain combines TRBV18 with TRBJ1-1, with D unclear. CDR1 is KGHSH, CDR2 LQKENI, per germline. This CDR3 has 13 residues. Trimming stripped 3 bases from V and 1 base from J, with 6 bases between. CDR3 in amino acids: CASSPQPNTEAFF. DNA for the CDR3: TGTGCCAGCTCACCCCAGCCGAACACTGAAGCTTTCTTT.

This chain joins TRBV6-5 and TRBJ2-5; D unclear. The CDR3 has 14 amino acids. With 2 bases removed from V and 2 bases from J, the gap between germline ends came to 9 bases. Germline lookup yields CDR1 MNHEY and CDR2 SVGAGI. CDR3 in DNA: TGTGCCAGCAGTTACGGTGTCAGGCAAGAGACCCAGTACTTC. Translating gives CASSYGVRQETQYF.

The chain employs TRBV7-3 and TRBJ2-3; TRBD2 aligns across 15 bases. Germline V gene data show CDR1 as SGHTA and CDR2 as FQGTGA. With V trimmed by 4 bases and J by 4 bases, 3 bases remained unmatched. The CDR3 totals 16 residues. The CDR3 spells CASSSGLAGGADTQYF. DNA of the CDR3: TGTGCCAGCAGCTCGGGACTAGCGGGAGGAGCAGATACGCAGTATTTT.